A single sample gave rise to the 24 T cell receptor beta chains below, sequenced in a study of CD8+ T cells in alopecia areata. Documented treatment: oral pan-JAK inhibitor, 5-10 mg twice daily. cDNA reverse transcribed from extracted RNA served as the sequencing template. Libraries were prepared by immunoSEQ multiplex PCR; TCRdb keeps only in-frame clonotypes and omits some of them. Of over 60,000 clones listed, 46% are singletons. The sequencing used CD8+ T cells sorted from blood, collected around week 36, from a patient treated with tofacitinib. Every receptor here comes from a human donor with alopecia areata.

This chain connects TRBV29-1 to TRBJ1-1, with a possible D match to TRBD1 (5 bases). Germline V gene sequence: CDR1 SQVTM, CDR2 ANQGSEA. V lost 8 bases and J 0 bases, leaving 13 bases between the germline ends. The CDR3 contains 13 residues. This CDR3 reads CSLGEGLNTEAFF. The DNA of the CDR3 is TGCAGCTTGGGGGAGGGATTGAACACTGAAGCTTTCTTT. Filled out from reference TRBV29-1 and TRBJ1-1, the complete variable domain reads SAVISQKPSRDICQRGTSLTIQCQVDSQVTMMFWYRQQPGQSLTLIATANQGSEATYESGFVIDKFPISRPNLTFSTLTVSNMSPEDSSIYLCSLGEGLNTEAFFGQGTRLTVV.

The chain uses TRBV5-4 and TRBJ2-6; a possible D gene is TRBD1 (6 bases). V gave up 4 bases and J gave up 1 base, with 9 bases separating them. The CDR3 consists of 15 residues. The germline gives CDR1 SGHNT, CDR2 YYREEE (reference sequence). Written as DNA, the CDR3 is TGTGCCAGCAGCCTCACAGGGTCTGGGGCCAACGTCCTGACTTTC. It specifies CASSLTGSGANVLTF.

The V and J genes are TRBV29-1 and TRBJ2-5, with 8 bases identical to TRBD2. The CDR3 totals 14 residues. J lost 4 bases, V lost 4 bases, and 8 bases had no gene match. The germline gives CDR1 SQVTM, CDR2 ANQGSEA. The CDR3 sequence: CSVVRASGPETQYF. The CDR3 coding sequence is TGCAGCGTTGTCAGGGCTAGCGGGCCAGAGACCCAGTACTTC.

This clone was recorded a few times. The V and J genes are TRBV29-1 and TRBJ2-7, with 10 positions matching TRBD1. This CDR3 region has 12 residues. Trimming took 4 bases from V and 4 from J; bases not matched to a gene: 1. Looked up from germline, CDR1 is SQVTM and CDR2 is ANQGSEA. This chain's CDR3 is CSVVDRGYEQYF. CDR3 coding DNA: TGCAGCGTTGTGGACAGGGGGTACGAGCAGTACTTC.

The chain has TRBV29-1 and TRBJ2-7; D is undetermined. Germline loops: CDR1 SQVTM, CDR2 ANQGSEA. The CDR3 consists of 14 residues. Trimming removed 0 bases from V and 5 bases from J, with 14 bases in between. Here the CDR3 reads CSVEEERSSHEQYF. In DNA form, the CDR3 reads TGCAGCGTTGAAGAGGAACGGAGTAGCCACGAGCAGTACTTC.

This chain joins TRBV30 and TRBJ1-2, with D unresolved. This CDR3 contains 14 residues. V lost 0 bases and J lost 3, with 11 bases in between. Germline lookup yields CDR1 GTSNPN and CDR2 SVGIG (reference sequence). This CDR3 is CAWSVPAGYYGYTF. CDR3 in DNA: TGTGCCTGGAGTGTCCCAGCGGGATACTATGGCTACACCTTC.

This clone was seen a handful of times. CDR3 nucleotides: TGCAGCGTTGAAGGGGATTCGTCGACCTATGGCTACACCTTC. It codes for CSVEGDSSTYGYTF. This sequence joins TRBV29-1 and TRBJ1-2; D is undetermined. Germline V lookup: CDR1 SQVTM, CDR2 ANQGSEA. Deletions cut 1 base from V and 4 bases from J, with 13 bases between. The CDR3 is made up of 14 amino acids. Combining the CDR3 with reference TRBV29-1 and TRBJ1-2 gives the whole variable domain SAVISQKPSRDICQRGTSLTIQCQVDSQVTMMFWYRQQPGQSLTLIATANQGSEATYESGFVIDKFPISRPNLTFSTLTVSNMSPEDSSIYLCSVEGDSSTYGYTFGSGTRLTVV.

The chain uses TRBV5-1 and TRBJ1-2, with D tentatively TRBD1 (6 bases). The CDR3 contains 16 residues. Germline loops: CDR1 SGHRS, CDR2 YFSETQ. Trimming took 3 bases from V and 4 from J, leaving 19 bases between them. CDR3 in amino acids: CASSSQTGLDVYGYTF. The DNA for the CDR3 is TGCGCCAGCAGCTCCCAGACAGGACTCGACGTCTATGGCTACACCTTC.

CDR3 nucleotides: TGCAGCGTTGAAGGGGGCGGAACCTACGAGCAGTACTTC. Residues: CSVEGGGTYEQYF. The chain combines TRBV29-1 with TRBJ2-7, with D perhaps TRBD1 (5 bases). Germline CDR1 and CDR2: SQVTM and ANQGSEA. The CDR3 length is 13 residues. The V and J ends lost 1 base and 2 bases respectively, with 9 bases between them.

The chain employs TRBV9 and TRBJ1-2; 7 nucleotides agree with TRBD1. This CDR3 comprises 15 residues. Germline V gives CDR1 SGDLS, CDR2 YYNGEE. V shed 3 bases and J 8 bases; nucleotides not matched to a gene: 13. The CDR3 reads CASSERTGDYEGYTF. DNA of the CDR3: TGTGCCAGCAGCGAAAGGACAGGAGACTATGAAGGCTACACCTTC.

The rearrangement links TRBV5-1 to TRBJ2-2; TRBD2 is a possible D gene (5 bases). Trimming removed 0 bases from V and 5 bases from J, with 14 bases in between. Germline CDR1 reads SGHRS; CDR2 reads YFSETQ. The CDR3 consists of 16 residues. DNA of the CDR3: TGCGCCAGCAGCTTGGCGCCCGGACTGGGGACCGGGGAGCTGTTTTTT. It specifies CASSLAPGLGTGELFF.

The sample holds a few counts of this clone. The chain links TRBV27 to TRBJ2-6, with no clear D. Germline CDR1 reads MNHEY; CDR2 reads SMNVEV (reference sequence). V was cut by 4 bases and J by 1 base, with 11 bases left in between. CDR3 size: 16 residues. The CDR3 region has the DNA TGTGCCAGCAGTTCCCTACATGCTTCTGGGGCCAACGTCCTGACTTTC. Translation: CASSSLHASGANVLTF.

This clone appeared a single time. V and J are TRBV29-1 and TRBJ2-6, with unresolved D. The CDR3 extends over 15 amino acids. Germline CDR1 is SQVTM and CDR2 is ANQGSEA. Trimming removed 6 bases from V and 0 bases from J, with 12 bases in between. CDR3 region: CSVLGRNSGANVLTF. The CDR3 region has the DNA TGCAGCGTACTTGGACGGAACTCTGGGGCCAACGTCCTGACTTTC.

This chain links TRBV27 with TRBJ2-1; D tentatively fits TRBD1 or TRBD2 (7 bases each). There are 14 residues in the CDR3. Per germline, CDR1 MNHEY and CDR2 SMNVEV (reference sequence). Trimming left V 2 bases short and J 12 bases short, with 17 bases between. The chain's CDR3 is CASSLRQGGTWQFF. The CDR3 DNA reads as TGTGCCAGCAGTTTAAGGCAGGGGGGGACGTGGCAGTTCTTC.

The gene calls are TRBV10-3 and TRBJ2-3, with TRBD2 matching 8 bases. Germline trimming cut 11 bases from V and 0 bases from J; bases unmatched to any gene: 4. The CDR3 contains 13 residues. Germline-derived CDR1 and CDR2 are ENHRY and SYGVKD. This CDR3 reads CAVLAASTDTQYF. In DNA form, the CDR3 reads TGTGCCGTACTAGCGGCTAGCACAGATACGCAGTATTTT.

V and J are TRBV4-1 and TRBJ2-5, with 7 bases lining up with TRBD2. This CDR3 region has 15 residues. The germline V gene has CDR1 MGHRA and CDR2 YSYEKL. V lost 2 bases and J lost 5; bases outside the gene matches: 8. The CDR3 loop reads CASSQTAGERETQYF. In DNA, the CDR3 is TGCGCCAGCAGCCAAACGGCGGGGGAGAGGGAGACCCAGTACTTC.

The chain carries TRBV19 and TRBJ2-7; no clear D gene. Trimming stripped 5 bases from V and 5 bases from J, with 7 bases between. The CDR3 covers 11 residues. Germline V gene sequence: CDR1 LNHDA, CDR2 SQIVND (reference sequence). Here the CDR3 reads CASSSQHEQYF. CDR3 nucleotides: TGTGCCAGTAGTTCCCAGCACGAGCAGTACTTC.

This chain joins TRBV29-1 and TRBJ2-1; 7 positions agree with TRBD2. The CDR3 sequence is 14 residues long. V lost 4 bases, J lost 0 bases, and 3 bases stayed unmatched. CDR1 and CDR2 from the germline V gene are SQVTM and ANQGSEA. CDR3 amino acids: CSVAGTTSYNEQFF. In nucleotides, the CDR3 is TGCAGCGTTGCCGGGACTACCTCCTACAATGAGCAGTTCTTC.

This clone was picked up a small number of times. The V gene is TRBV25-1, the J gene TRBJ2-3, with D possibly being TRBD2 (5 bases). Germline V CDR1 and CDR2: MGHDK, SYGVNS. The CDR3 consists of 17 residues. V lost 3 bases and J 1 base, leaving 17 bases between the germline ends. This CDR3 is CASSDEGWAVGTDTQYF. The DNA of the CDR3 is TGTGCCAGCAGTGACGAGGGCTGGGCAGTGGGCACAGATACGCAGTATTTT.

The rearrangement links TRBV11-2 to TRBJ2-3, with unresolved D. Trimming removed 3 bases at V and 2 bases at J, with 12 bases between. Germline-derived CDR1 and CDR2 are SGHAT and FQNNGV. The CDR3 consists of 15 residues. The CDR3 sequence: CASSFESRNTDTQYF. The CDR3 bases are TGTGCCAGCAGCTTCGAGTCGCGGAACACAGATACGCAGTATTTT.

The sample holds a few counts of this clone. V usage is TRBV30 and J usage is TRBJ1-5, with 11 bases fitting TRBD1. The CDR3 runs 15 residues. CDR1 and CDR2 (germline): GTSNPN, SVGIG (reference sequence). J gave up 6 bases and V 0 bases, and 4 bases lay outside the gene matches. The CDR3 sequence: CAWSVRGQGAQPQHF. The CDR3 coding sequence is TGTGCCTGGAGTGTACGAGGACAGGGGGCTCAGCCCCAGCATTTT.

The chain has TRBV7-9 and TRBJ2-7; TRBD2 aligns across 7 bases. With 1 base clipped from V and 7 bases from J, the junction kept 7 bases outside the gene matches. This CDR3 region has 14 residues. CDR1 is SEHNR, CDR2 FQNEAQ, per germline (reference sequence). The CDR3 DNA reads TGTGCCAGCAGCTTAGTTGGCGGGAGTTGGGAGCAGTACTTC. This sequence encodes CASSLVGGSWEQYF.

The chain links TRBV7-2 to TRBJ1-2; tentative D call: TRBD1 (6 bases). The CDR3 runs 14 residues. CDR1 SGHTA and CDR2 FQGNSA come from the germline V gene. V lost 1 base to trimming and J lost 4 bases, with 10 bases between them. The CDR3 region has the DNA TGTGCCAGCAGCTTAGGGGGGCTTGGCTATGGCTACACCTTC. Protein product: CASSLGGLGYGYTF.

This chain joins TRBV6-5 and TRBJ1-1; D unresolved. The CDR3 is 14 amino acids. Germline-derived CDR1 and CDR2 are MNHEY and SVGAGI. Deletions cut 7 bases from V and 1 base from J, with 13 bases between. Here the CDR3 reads CASTLSGGNTEAFF. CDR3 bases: TGTGCCAGCACCCTCTCAGGAGGGAACACTGAAGCTTTCTTT.